This is a list of T cell receptor beta chains from one sample in a study of blood T cell repertoires in COVID-19. Clones were sequenced by immunoSEQ multiplex PCR, and TCRdb holds only the in-frame ones, with some missing. The sample lists about 140,000 clones, 80% seen once, with around 3.4% in the top ten. Sequenced input: peripheral blood. The source is a man between 65 and 85 years old who had recovered from COVID-19. Both conserved end residues are part of each CDR3. The order of the fields is V gene, CDR3 protein.

>TRBV25-1
CASSVVTTYGQFF
>TRBV30
CAWTEDRDRGWDEQFF
>TRBV24-1
CATREGMNTEAFF
>TRBV19
CASRGTTVNNEQFF
>TRBV9
CASRGTGLSEQFF
>TRBV2
CASRDRGYEQFF
>TRBV5-1
CASSPIAGMDNEQFF
>TRBV12-3/TRBV12-4
CASSSSEVSPLHF
>TRBV5-1
CASSLEPGQGVYGYTF
>TRBV10-3
CAISRDRGSNQPQHF
>TRBV29-1
CSVELAGGLSQYF
>TRBV5-1
CASSLETGSGAFF
>TRBV30
CAWSVPGLSKQYF
>TRBV5-4
CASSLGGLAGPIYYEQYF
>TRBV6-1
CASSEDGGGATYEQYF
>TRBV4-1
CASSPPQKAGAYNSPLHF
>TRBV9
CASSVSTGNNSPLHF
>TRBV2
CASSVRQENTEAFF
>TRBV18
CASSTNGQSTGELFF
>TRBV11-2
CASSSKQSDEQFF
>TRBV7-2
CASSLGTGRVKAQYF
>TRBV10-2
CASSAASGADTQYF
>TRBV7-3
CASSSTSANTDTQYF
>TRBV10-1
CASRAQGATEAFF
>TRBV6-5
CASSYDRNSPLHF
>TRBV5-4
CASSLVGRDGEAFF